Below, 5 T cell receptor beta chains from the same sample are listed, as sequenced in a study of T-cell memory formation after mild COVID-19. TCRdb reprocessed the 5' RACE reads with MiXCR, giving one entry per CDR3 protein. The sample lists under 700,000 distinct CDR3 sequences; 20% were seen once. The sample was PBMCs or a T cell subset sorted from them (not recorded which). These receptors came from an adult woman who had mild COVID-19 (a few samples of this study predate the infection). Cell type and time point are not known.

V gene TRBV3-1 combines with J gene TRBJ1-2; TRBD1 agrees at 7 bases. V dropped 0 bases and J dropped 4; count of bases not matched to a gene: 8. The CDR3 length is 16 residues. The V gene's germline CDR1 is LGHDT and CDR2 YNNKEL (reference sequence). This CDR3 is CASSQERAGGGYGYTF. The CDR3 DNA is TGTGCCAGCAGCCAAGAACGCGCAGGGGGGGGCTATGGCTACACCTTC.

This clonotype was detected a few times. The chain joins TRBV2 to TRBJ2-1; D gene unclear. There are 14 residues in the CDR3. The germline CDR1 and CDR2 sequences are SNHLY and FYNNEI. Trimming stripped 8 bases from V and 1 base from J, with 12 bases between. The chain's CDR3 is CASPGYRSYNEQFF. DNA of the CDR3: TGTGCCAGCCCCGGTTACAGATCCTACAATGAGCAGTTCTTC.

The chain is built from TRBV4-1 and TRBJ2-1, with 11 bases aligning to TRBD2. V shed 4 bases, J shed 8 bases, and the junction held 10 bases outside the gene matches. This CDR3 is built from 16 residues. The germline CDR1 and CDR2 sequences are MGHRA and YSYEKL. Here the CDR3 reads CASSPRVAGGNDEQFF. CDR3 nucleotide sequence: TGCGCCAGCAGCCCACGGGTAGCGGGGGGGAATGATGAGCAGTTCTTC.

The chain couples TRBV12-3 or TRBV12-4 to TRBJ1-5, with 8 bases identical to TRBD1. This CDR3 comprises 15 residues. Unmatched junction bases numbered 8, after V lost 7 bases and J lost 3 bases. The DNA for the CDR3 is TGTGCCAGCACCGATGGGACAGGCGTCAATCAGCCCCAGCATTTT. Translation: CASTDGTGVNQPQHF.

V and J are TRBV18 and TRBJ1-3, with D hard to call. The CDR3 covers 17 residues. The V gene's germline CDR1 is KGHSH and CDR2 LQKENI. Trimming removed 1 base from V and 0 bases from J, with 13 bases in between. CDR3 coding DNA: TGTGCCAGCTCACCACTCCAGGTCGTTAGCTCTGGAAACACCATATATTTT. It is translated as CASSPLQVVSSGNTIYF.